This paragraph covers one T cell receptor beta chain sequence. No antigen is known for it. V shed 6 bases and J shed 1 base, with 9 bases lying between them. From germline, CDR1 is MNHEY and CDR2 SVGAGI. The CDR3 runs 13 residues. The data were produced by immunoSEQ multiplex PCR, yet TCRdb's version contains in-frame clones alone and is incomplete. This sample has about 50,000 clones; 75% to 90% occur once, and the top ten carry about a fifth. The record originates from a study of cytotoxic CD8 clonotypes in ibrutinib-treated CLL. The study's findings and limits: Sampling time points were not equivalent between sustained-remission and progressing patients.

This chain links TRBV6-5 with TRBJ1-2; possible D gene TRBD1, 5 bases. The TCR originated in a human donor with chronic lymphocytic leukemia. The specimen comprised PBMCs, sampled after 24 months of ibrutinib treatment. The CDR3 DNA follows: TGTGCCAGCAGCGAAGACAGTAACTATGGCTACACCTTC. Protein: CASSEDSNYGYTF.